This is a list of T cell receptor beta chains from one sample in a study of graft-versus-host responses after intestinal transplantation. For these receptors, no antigen is known. Clones were read by immunoSEQ multiplex PCR, and TCRdb kept only the in-frame ones, dropping some. This repertoire shows 35,000 to 45,000 clones, approximately 95% found once; its top ten account for 0.2% to 0.25%. The sample here was unstimulated CD4+ T cells sorted from spleen or lymph node cells, taken before transplant. These receptors all come from a human donor who was the organ donor for an intestinal transplant. CDR3s include the opening cysteine and the closing phenylalanine or tryptophan. The order of the fields is D gene, V gene, clone size, CDR3 length, J gene, CDR3 protein, CDR3 DNA. A D gene is named only where the DNA matches it firmly. Only some rows state a clone size, as once, few, many or a class for expanded clones.

>TRBD1|TRBV7-2|.|15|TRBJ1-4
CASSDRGPKGEKLFF
TGTGCCAGCAGCGACAGGGGTCCTAAGGGTGAAAAACTGTTTTTT
>.|TRBV27|.|12|TRBJ1-5
CASSFRNQPQHF
TGTGCCAGCAGTTTTCGCAATCAGCCCCAGCATTTT
>.|TRBV10-1|.|21|TRBJ1-6
CASSVVPVPLGIQAYNSPLHF
TGCGCCAGCAGTGTAGTCCCTGTTCCGCTGGGGATTCAGGCCTATAATTCACCCCTCCACTTT
>.|TRBV14|.|15|TRBJ1-2
CASSQEKRRHYGYTF
TGTGCCAGCAGCCAAGAGAAGAGGAGGCACTATGGCTACACCTTC
>TRBD1|TRBV29-1|.|12|TRBJ1-2
CSAFDRALGYTF
TGCAGCGCATTCGACAGGGCATTAGGCTACACCTTC
>.|TRBV30|.|13|TRBJ1-6
CAWMRQGSSPLHF
TGTGCCTGGATGCGGCAGGGGAGTTCACCCCTCCACTTT
>.|TRBV28|.|16|TRBJ1-2
CASSLGSNFLYYGYTF
TGTGCCAGCAGTTTAGGGTCCAACTTCCTCTACTATGGCTACACCTTC
>TRBD1|TRBV10-3|.|16|TRBJ1-1
CAISVGTGGGTTEAFF
TGTGCCATCAGTGTTGGGACAGGGGGGGGGACCACTGAAGCTTTCTTT
>TRBD2|TRBV7-9|.|16|TRBJ2-1
CASSFGLAGGYNEQFF
TGTGCCAGCAGCTTCGGACTAGCGGGGGGTTACAATGAGCAGTTCTTC
>.|TRBV10-3|.|13|TRBJ2-5
CAISEEPGETQYF
TGTGCCATCAGTGAAGAGCCGGGAGAGACCCAGTACTTC
>TRBD1|TRBV11-2|.|14|TRBJ1-1
CASSGQGQNTEAFF
TGTGCCAGCAGCGGACAGGGACAGAACACTGAAGCTTTCTTT
>TRBD1|TRBV6-5|.|15|TRBJ2-7
CASSYRAGTGYEQYF
TGTGCCAGCAGTTACAGGGCGGGGACAGGCTACGAGCAGTACTTC
>.|TRBV7-2|once|17|TRBJ1-6
CASSSRRATRGNSPLHF
TGTGCCAGCAGCTCCCGAAGGGCGACCCGGGGAAATTCACCCCTCCACTTT
>.|TRBV30|.|13|TRBJ2-7
CAWGRTEKYEQYF
TGTGCCTGGGGTAGGACTGAAAAATACGAGCAGTACTTC
>TRBD1|TRBV25-1|.|13|TRBJ1-1
CASGDRGWAEAFF
TGTGCCAGCGGGGACAGGGGGTGGGCTGAAGCTTTCTTT
>TRBD2|TRBV5-4|.|18|TRBJ2-2
CASSSGTSGGVWTGELFF
TGTGCCAGCAGCTCCGGGACTAGCGGGGGCGTCTGGACCGGGGAGCTGTTTTTT
>TRBD1|TRBV4-1|.|16|TRBJ2-7
CASSQDRRDRGYEQYF
TGCGCCAGCAGCCAAGATCGTCGAGACAGGGGCTACGAGCAGTACTTC
>TRBD1|TRBV6-5|.|14|TRBJ2-7
CASSLTGGGYEQYF
TGTGCCAGCAGTTTGACAGGGGGCGGATACGAGCAGTACTTC
>.|TRBV28|few|14|TRBJ1-5
CASSLWGPYQPQHF
TGTGCCAGCAGTTTATGGGGACCTTATCAGCCCCAGCATTTT
>.|TRBV5-5|.|15|TRBJ2-7
CASSLGEVAGYEQYF
TGTGCCAGCAGCTTGGGAGAAGTTGCAGGCTACGAGCAGTACTTC
>.|TRBV7-2|.|13|TRBJ1-2
CASTLGPHYGYTF
TGTGCCAGCACCCTAGGGCCCCACTATGGCTACACCTTC
>.|TRBV7-9|.|16|TRBJ1-4
CASSGPQGATNEKLFF
TGTGCCAGCAGCGGACCACAGGGAGCAACTAATGAAAAACTGTTTTTT
>.|TRBV6-1|.|14|TRBJ2-3
CASSDGLHTDTQYF
TGTGCCAGCAGTGATGGACTACACACAGATACGCAGTATTTT
>TRBD2|TRBV4-3|.|17|TRBJ2-2
CASSQVPRGTSTGELFF
TGCGCCAGCAGCCAAGTCCCGCGGGGGACCTCCACCGGGGAGCTGTTTTTT
>.|TRBV6-6|.|16|TRBJ2-3
CASSYSTFRSTDTQYF
TGTGCCAGCAGTTACTCGACTTTCCGTAGCACAGATACGCAGTATTTT
>TRBD1|TRBV6-5|once|16|TRBJ1-1
CASSYRADRVATEAFF
TGTGCCAGCAGTTACCGAGCGGACAGGGTTGCCACTGAAGCTTTCTTT
>.|TRBV11-2|once|14|TRBJ1-2
CASSLDPGSRGYTF
TGTGCCAGCAGCTTAGATCCGGGGAGCAGGGGCTACACCTTC
>TRBD1|TRBV7-2|.|14|TRBJ2-7
CASSPRTGTYEQYF
TGTGCCAGCAGCCCTCGGACAGGTACCTACGAGCAGTACTTC
>TRBD1|TRBV4-3|.|18|TRBJ1-2
CASSPRGTGVPNNYGYTF
TGCGCCAGCAGCCCGCGCGGGACAGGGGTGCCAAATAACTATGGCTACACCTTC
>TRBD1|TRBV5-1|.|13|TRBJ2-3
CASSLGQPDTQYF
TGCGCCAGCAGCCTGGGACAGCCAGATACGCAGTATTTT